Following are 30 T cell receptor beta chains from one sample sequenced in a study of blood T cells in healthy people across ages. Primers used in a second PCR of roughly 6 to 12 cycles were a sample-barcoded 5' primer and a J-beta primer mix. TCRdb independently ran MiXCR on the 5' RACE reads; one entry per CDR3 protein. The sample carries some 670,000 distinct CDR3 sequences, around 50% recorded once. The material sequenced was blood. The receptors stem from a woman of 80 years or more in good health.

At least ten counts were recorded for this clonotype. The rearrangement joins TRBV12-3 or TRBV12-4 to TRBJ2-3; D uncertain. The V end lost 6 bases, the J end lost 11 bases, and 12 bases lay between the germline ends. The CDR3 sequence is 11 residues long. CDR3 in amino acids: CASRGPRVQYF. Here the CDR3 DNA reads TGTGCCAGCAGAGGACCCCGGGTGCAGTATTTT.

This clonotype was counted ten times or more. DNA of the CDR3: TGCGCCAGCAGCCTGCAGCTGGGCAATGAGCAGTTCTTC. It codes for CASSLQLGNEQFF. This chain uses TRBV5-1 with TRBJ2-1; no definite D call. The CDR3 totals 13 residues. Trimming cost V 4 bases and J 6 bases, with 11 bases left between them. Germline CDR1 and CDR2: SGHRS and YFSETQ.

Only a few counts were recorded for this clonotype. V gene TRBV18 combines with J gene TRBJ1-1; possible D gene TRBD1, 6 bases. The V gene's germline CDR1 is KGHSH and CDR2 LQKENI. V was shortened by 6 bases and J by 2 bases, with 19 bases between the two germline ends. The CDR3 runs to 16 residues. The CDR3 bases are TGTGCCAGCTCCCAAGGACAGATTCTGATCAACACTGAAGCTTTCTTT. Its translation is CASSQGQILINTEAFF.

V gene TRBV20-1 combines with J gene TRBJ1-6; 7 bases match TRBD1. CDR3 length equals 13 residues. Germline CDR1 reads DFQATT; CDR2 reads SNEGSKA (reference sequence). The J segment lost 9 bases and the V segment lost 5 bases, leaving 7 bases of the junction unmatched. CDR3 sequence (DNA): TGCAGTGCTGCGACAGGGTCCACTTCACCCCTCCACTTT. Protein: CSAATGSTSPLHF.

V is TRBV7-8 and J is TRBJ2-7, with D possibly matching TRBD2 (6 bases). Per the germline V gene, CDR1 is SGHVS and CDR2 is FQNEAQ. The CDR3 contains 15 residues. Trimming cost V 5 bases and J 0 bases, with 14 bases left between them. The CDR3: CASSPVAVSSYEQYF. The CDR3 DNA sequence: TGTGCCAGCAGCCCCGTAGCGGTTAGCTCCTACGAGCAGTACTTC.

In the case of this clonotype: Being one base from a much bigger clone, this may be a read error. This chain joins TRBV28 and TRBJ2-3; D call uncertain. Germline V gene lookup returns CDR1 MDHEN and CDR2 SYDVKM. Between the trimmed V and J ends, which lost 4 bases and 4 bases, there was a span of 15 bases. The CDR3 is 15 amino acids. The CDR3 region has the DNA TGTGCCAGCAGTTCGTCGACAACGATGGCAGATACGCAGTATTTT. This translates into CASSSSTTMADTQYF.

A remark on this clonotype: One junction end disagrees with the germline gene, perhaps due to a read error. The chain links TRBV20-1 to TRBJ2-3; either TRBD1 or TRBD2 may supply D (6 bases each). Germline-derived CDR1 and CDR2 are DFQATT and SNEGSKA (reference sequence). CDR3 length equals 16 residues. CDR3 bases: TGCAGTGCTAGAGATCAGGGTGCCTGGGGGGCAGATACGCGGTATTTT. Amino acid sequence: CSARDQGAWGADTRYF.

Points on this clonotype: An end of the junction does not agree with germline; a read error may underlie this. This rearrangement joins TRBV20-1 to TRBJ2-1; D perhaps matches TRBD2 (6 bases). CDR3 size: 13 residues. Germline loops: CDR1 DFQATT, CDR2 SNEGSKA (reference sequence). For the CDR3, the DNA is TGCCGTGCTAGAGACGGCGGGGCCAGGACCCAGTTCTTC. The encoded protein is CRARDGGARTQFF.

Many counts were recorded for this clonotype. The chain is built from TRBV12-3 or TRBV12-4 and TRBJ1-5, with D possibly TRBD1 on 5 matching bases. The ends were cut back, 6 bases at V and 0 bases at J, with 15 bases in the middle. The CDR3 is 16 residues long. Here the CDR3 reads CASRYRDGYSNQPQHF. The CDR3 nucleotides are TGTGCCAGCAGATACCGGGACGGCTATAGCAATCAGCCCCAGCATTTT.

This rearrangement joins TRBV21-1 to TRBJ1-5. TRBV21-1 is a pseudogene. This CDR3 has 14 residues. CDR3 in amino acids: CASTSALTRQPQHF. The DNA of the CDR3 is TGTGCCAGCACCTCGGCCTTAACGAGGCAGCCCCAGCATTTT.

The genes are TRBV7-2 and TRBJ2-1; D gene ambiguous. Trimming cost V 2 bases and J 6 bases, with 14 bases left between them. The CDR3 has 15 residues. Germline V lookup: CDR1 SGHTA, CDR2 FQGNSA. CDR3 amino acids: CASSLTPFYVNEQFF. CDR3 DNA sequence: TGTGCCAGCAGCTTAACACCCTTCTACGTCAATGAGCAGTTCTTC.

Comments on this clonotype: This sequence may be a read error, since a much larger clone differs from it by one base. J is TRBJ2-3 and V is TRBV6-1, with D possibly matching TRBD1 (5 bases). The CDR3 has 17 residues. The germline CDR1 and CDR2 sequences are MNHNS and SASEGT. The CDR3 DNA follows: TGTGCCAGCAGTGAAGCCCAGATGAGTTGGGGCACAGATACGCGGTATTTT. Translation gives CASSEAQMSWGTDTRYF.

The chain recombines TRBV29-1 with TRBJ2-7, with TRBD1 identical over 9 bases. This CDR3 has 13 amino acids. Trimming cost V 8 bases and J 7 bases; bases outside gene matches: 12. Germline loops: CDR1 SQVTM, CDR2 ANQGSEA. The CDR3 DNA is TGCAGCATACCCGGGACAGGGAGTTCGGAGCAGTACTTC. Encoded protein: CSIPGTGSSEQYF.

J is TRBJ1-2 and V is TRBV5-6; D may be TRBD1 (6 bases). CDR3 size: 16 residues. CDR1 and CDR2 from the germline V gene are SGHDT and YYEEEE. Trimming pared 5 bases from V and 2 bases from J, leaving 19 bases between. CDR3 residues: CASSYGQTGANYGYTF. The DNA for the CDR3 is TGTGCCAGCAGTTACGGACAGACCGGAGCGAACTATGGCTACACCTTC.

The table lists this clonotype with a few counts. This clone may be a read error of a much larger clone one base away. The chain is built from TRBV10-2 and TRBJ2-1; 9 bases map to TRBD1. Germline loops: CDR1 WSHSY, CDR2 SAAADI. V lost 8 bases to trimming and J lost 5 bases; unmatched junction nucleotides: 4. This CDR3 is 13 amino acids long. The CDR3 nucleotides read TGCGCCAGCGGGGACAGGGCTGACAATGAGCAGTTCTTC. It encodes CASGDRADNEQFF.

This clonotype was counted a few times. V gene TRBV7-8 combines with J gene TRBJ2-7; D might be TRBD2 (6 bases). V lost 1 base and J 2 bases, leaving 12 bases between the germline ends. The V gene's germline CDR1 is SGHVS and CDR2 FQNEAQ. The CDR3 contains 15 residues. The CDR3 nucleotides read TGTGCCAGCAGCTTAGTGGGGACTCGGACCTACGAGCAGTACTTC. Amino acids: CASSLVGTRTYEQYF. The full variable domain, with the rest looked up from reference TRBV7-8 and TRBJ2-7, is GAGVSQSPRYKVAKRGQDVALRCDPISGHVSLFWYQQALGQGPEFLTYFQNEAQLDKSGLPSDRFFAERPEGSVSTLKIQRTQQEDSAVYLCASSLVGTRTYEQYFGPGTRLTVT.

The sample holds one count of this clonotype. A much larger clone is a single base away; this may be a read error. V and J are TRBV5-1 and TRBJ2-7, with 10 nucleotides matching TRBD2. The J call may be faulty, since TRBJ2-5 better matches the DNA end. Germline V CDR1 and CDR2: SGHRS, YFSETQ. This CDR3 is 17 amino acids long. The CDR3 here is CASSYWLGLAKGETQYF. In DNA, the CDR3 is TGCGCCAGCAGTTACTGGCTGGGACTAGCGAAAGGAGAGACCCAGTACTTC.

This chain links TRBV4-1 with TRBJ2-3, with a weak D call TRBD1 (5 bases). CDR1 is MGHRA, CDR2 YSYEKL, per germline. V was shortened by 2 bases and J by 0 bases, with 12 bases between the two germline ends. The CDR3 loop spans 16 amino acids. The CDR3 sequence: CASSQSKAGSTDTQYF. The CDR3 bases are TGCGCCAGCAGCCAATCCAAGGCAGGGAGCACAGATACGCAGTATTTT.

The V gene is TRBV27, the J gene TRBJ2-1; 11 bases line up with TRBD1. Trimming cost V 5 bases and J 9 bases; bases outside gene matches: 9. In germline, CDR1 is MNHEY, CDR2 SMNVEV (reference sequence). The CDR3 runs 15 residues. CDR3 protein: CASSSRDRGASEQFF. CDR3 sequence (DNA): TGTGCCAGCAGTAGCCGGGACAGGGGGGCTAGTGAGCAGTTCTTC.

This clonotype has at least ten counts. J is TRBJ2-1 and V is TRBV7-9; D is undetermined. The germline V gene has CDR1 SEHNR and CDR2 FQNEAQ (reference sequence). The CDR3 has 12 residues. Trimming pared 3 bases from V and 7 bases from J, leaving 7 bases between. This chain's CDR3 is CASSLRWNEQFF. DNA of the CDR3: TGTGCCAGCAGCTTGAGGTGGAATGAGCAGTTCTTC.

This sequence joins TRBV10-3 and TRBJ1-2; D is perhaps TRBD1 (6 bases). There are 15 residues in the CDR3. CDR1 ENHRY and CDR2 SYGVKD come from the germline V gene. Trimming cost V 8 bases and J 8 bases, with 24 bases left between them. In nucleotides, the CDR3 is TGTGCCATCCATGGCGCGCAGGGAGCCCAGGGGGGCTACACCTTC. Its protein is CAIHGAQGAQGGYTF.

This clonotype was observed many times. V gene TRBV25-1 combines with J gene TRBJ2-7; D may be TRBD1 or TRBD2 (5 bases each). The ends were cut back, 2 bases at V and 0 bases at J, with 11 bases in the middle. This CDR3 comprises 15 residues. Germline CDR1 and CDR2: MGHDK and SYGVNS. The CDR3 bases are TGTGCCAGCAGTGAAGCTGGGGGTAACTCCTACGAGCAGTACTTC. It codes for CASSEAGGNSYEQYF.

A word on this clonotype: This clone may be a read error of a much larger clone one base away. The V gene is TRBV6-5, the J gene TRBJ2-1, with 7 bases identical to TRBD1. The end of the DNA is better explained by TRBJ2-7, so the J call may be wrong. The germline V gene encodes CDR1 MNHEY and CDR2 SVGAGI. This CDR3 spans 15 amino acids. CDR3 amino acids: CASSSGQPSYNEQYF. CDR3 coding DNA: TGTGCCAGCAGTTCGGGACAGCCCTCCTACAATGAGCAGTACTTC.

This clonotype came up many times. The rearrangement joins TRBV7-3 to TRBJ1-6; D call uncertain. The CDR3 loop spans 14 amino acids. The ends were cut back, 2 bases at V and 6 bases at J, with 8 bases in the middle. CDR1 SGHTA and CDR2 FQGTGA come from the germline V gene. The CDR3 is CASSLRQSNSPLHF. The CDR3 DNA reads TGTGCCAGCAGCTTACGGCAGAGTAATTCACCCCTCCACTTT.

This clonotype was picked up many times. The chain links TRBV20-1 to TRBJ2-1; D is unclear. The CDR3 sequence is 11 residues long. V lost 5 bases and J 12 bases, leaving 14 bases between the germline ends. CDR1 is DFQATT, CDR2 SNEGSKA, per germline (reference sequence). CDR3 sequence reads: CSAAILGWQFF. CDR3 coding DNA: TGCAGTGCTGCGATCTTGGGATGGCAGTTCTTC.

The chain carries TRBV24-1 and TRBJ2-3; D is possibly TRBD1 (6 bases). Germline CDR1 and CDR2: KGHDR and SFDVKD. V gave up 10 bases and J gave up 1 base, with 11 bases separating them. This CDR3 region has 13 residues. CDR3 in DNA: TGTGCCACACAGGGTCGAGGCACAGATACGCAGTATTTT. Its protein product is CATQGRGTDTQYF.

Worth noting for this clonotype: This clone may be a read error of a much larger clone one base away. The gene calls are TRBV25-1 and TRBJ2-3; D is unclear. The CDR3 covers 14 residues. CDR1 and CDR2 (germline): MGHDK, SYGVNS. The CDR3, as DNA: TGTGCCGGCAGTGCCATCACTGCGGCAGATACGCAGTATTTT. It specifies CAGSAITAADTQYF.

This clonotype was found many times. The J gene is TRBJ2-3, the V gene TRBV6-6; D not certain. V was cut by 0 bases and J by 5 bases, with 3 bases left in between. The CDR3 totals 12 residues. Germline V gene data show CDR1 as MNHNY and CDR2 as SVGAGI (reference sequence). The CDR3 DNA is TGTGCCAGCAGTTACTCCTTAGATACGCAGTATTTT. Translating it yields CASSYSLDTQYF.

About this clonotype itself: Its ends do not fully match the called genes, so a read error is possible. V is TRBV9 and J is TRBJ2-1; D ambiguous. CDR3 size: 15 residues. Germline V CDR1 and CDR2: SGDLS, YYNGEE. The CDR3 region is CVSSVDPHPYNEQFF. The CDR3 bases are TGCGTCAGCAGCGTAGACCCTCACCCCTACAATGAGCAGTTCTTC. Filled out from reference TRBV9 and TRBJ2-1, the complete variable domain reads DSGVTQTPKHLITATGQRVTLRCSPRSGDLSVYWYQQSLDQGLQFLIQYYNGEERAKGNILERFSAQQFPDLHSELNLSSLELGDSALYFCVSSVDPHPYNEQFFGPGTRLTVL.

This clonotype was seen at least ten times. The genes are TRBV6-2 or TRBV6-3 and TRBJ2-7, with TRBD2 matching 11 bases. The CDR3 runs 13 residues. Germline V gene sequence: CDR1 MNHEY, CDR2 SVGEGT. J was trimmed by 7 bases and V by 6 bases; bases with no gene match: 5. CDR3 loop: CASSAGLAGEQYF. CDR3 DNA sequence: TGTGCCAGCAGCGCCGGACTAGCGGGTGAGCAGTACTTC.